A few counts support the clone carrying this T cell receptor beta chain. Its antigen is unknown. The data originate from a study of CD8+ T cells in alopecia areata. General study results and limits: TCR sharing was clearer in mice than between patients, perhaps partly owing to patient HLA diversity. Normal scalp had lower clonality than lesional scalp, with alopecia totalis/universalis lesions showing this most strongly.

The ends lost 6 bases at V and 8 bases at J; junction bases unmatched: 7. Germline V CDR1 and CDR2: LGHNA, YNFKEQ. This CDR3 is built from 14 residues. Once RNA had been extracted, it was reverse transcribed into cDNA to act as the sequencing template. Method: immunoSEQ multiplex PCR; TCRdb's copy keeps in-frame clones and lacks some. The sample lists approximately 6,700 clones, 64% occurring once. Peripheral blood samples and lesional scalp punch biopsies were obtained from alopecia areata patients. V is TRBV4-2 and J is TRBJ1-4, with 9 bases that match TRBD1. The source was skin, collected at week 0. The TCR originated in a human donor with alopecia areata. The CDR3 DNA sequence: TGTGCCAGCAGAAAGGGACAGGGTGGAGAAAAACTGTTTTTT. Amino acids: CASRKGQGGEKLFF.